The sequence of this TCR beta chain was determined in a study of T cells after yellow fever vaccination. Study in general: Fractions low in cell number were prepared with SMART-Seq v4 Ultra Low Input. Notes on the study in general: Most clones from primary vaccination resurfaced after the booster (around 97% CD4, around 90% CD8). A weaker but faster secondary response was observed, peaking on day 5 versus 15.

CDR1 SGHRS and CDR2 YFSETQ come from the germline V gene. J lost 7 bases, V lost 3 bases, and 7 bases had no gene match. This CDR3 has 16 amino acids. This clonotype was found many times. The target antigen is unknown. Template switching by 5'RACE produced TCR cDNA, adding a universal primer site and UMIs. MiXCR, applied by TCRdb to the 5' RACE reads, yields one record per CDR3 protein. This sample carries about 240,000 distinct CDR3 sequences, less than 8.5% of them seen once, and the ten largest clones take approximately 0.84%. Sequenced here: CD4+ T cells sorted from PBMCs, sampled 15 days after the yellow fever booster vaccination. The V call is TRBV5-1, the J call TRBJ2-1, with 13 bases lining up with TRBD2. This clonotype was sampled from a man under 40 who received the YFV17D yellow fever vaccine. The CDR3 DNA reads as TGCGCCAGCAGCTCCTTACTAGCGGGAGGGCCGAATGAGCAGTTCTTC. This codes for CASSSLLAGGPNEQFF.